The subject of this entry is one T cell receptor (beta chain). This record comes from a study of blood T cell repertoires in COVID-19. About the study: T cells, B-cell-depleted T cells, or PBMCs provided the cDNA or gDNA that served as material.

Clinical history as reported by participants underpinned cohort assignment. Recovered participants had two consecutive negative NP/OP PCR tests, healthcare professional clearance, or symptom resolution. Clones were sequenced by immunoSEQ multiplex PCR, and TCRdb holds only the in-frame ones, with some missing. The data contain over 300,000 clones, about nine tenths of them singletons. V lost 8 bases and J lost 11, with 21 bases in between. Germline CDR1 LNHDA, CDR2 SQIVND (reference sequence). The CDR3 spans 14 residues. The sequencing input was PBMCs or T cells enriched from blood (not recorded which). This chain joins TRBV19 and TRBJ2-2; possibly TRBD1 for D (5 bases). The receptor was derived from a woman between 18 and 30 years old who had recovered from COVID-19. The CDR3 region is CASRTQDRTTELFF. CDR3 in DNA: TGTGCCAGTCGAACACAGGATAGAACGACCGAGCTGTTTTTT. Looking up the rest from reference TRBV19 and TRBJ2-2 gives the full variable domain: DGGITQSPKYLFRKEGQNVTLSCEQNLNHDAMYWYRQDPGQGLRLIYYSQIVNDFQKGDIAEGYSVSREKKESFPLTVTSAQKNPTAFYLCASRTQDRTTELFFGEGSRLTVL.